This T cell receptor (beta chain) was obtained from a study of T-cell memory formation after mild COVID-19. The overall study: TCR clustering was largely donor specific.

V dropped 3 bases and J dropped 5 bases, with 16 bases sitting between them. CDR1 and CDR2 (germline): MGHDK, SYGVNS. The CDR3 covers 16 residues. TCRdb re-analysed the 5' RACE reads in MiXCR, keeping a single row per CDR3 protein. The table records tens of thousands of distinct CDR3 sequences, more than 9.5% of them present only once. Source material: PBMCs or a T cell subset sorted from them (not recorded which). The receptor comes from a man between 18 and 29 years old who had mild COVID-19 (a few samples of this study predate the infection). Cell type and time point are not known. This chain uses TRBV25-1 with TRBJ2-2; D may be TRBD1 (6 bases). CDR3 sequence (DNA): TGTGCCAGCAGTGATCTACAGGGCCCTAGGACCGGGGAGCTGTTTTTT. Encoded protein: CASSDLQGPRTGELFF.